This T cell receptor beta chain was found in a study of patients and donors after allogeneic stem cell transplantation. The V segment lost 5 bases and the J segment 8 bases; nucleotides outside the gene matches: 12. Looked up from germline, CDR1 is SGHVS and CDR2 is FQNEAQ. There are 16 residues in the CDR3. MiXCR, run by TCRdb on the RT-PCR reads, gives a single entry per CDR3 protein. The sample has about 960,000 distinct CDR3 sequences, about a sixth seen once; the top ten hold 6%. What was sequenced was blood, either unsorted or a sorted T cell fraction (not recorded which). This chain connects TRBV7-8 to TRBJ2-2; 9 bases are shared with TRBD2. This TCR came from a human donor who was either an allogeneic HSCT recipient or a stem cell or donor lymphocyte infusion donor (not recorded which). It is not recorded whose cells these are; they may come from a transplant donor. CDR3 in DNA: TGTGCCAGCAGCCCTAGAGGGACTAGCTCTGTTGGGGAGCTGTTTTTT. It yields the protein CASSPRGTSSVGELFF.